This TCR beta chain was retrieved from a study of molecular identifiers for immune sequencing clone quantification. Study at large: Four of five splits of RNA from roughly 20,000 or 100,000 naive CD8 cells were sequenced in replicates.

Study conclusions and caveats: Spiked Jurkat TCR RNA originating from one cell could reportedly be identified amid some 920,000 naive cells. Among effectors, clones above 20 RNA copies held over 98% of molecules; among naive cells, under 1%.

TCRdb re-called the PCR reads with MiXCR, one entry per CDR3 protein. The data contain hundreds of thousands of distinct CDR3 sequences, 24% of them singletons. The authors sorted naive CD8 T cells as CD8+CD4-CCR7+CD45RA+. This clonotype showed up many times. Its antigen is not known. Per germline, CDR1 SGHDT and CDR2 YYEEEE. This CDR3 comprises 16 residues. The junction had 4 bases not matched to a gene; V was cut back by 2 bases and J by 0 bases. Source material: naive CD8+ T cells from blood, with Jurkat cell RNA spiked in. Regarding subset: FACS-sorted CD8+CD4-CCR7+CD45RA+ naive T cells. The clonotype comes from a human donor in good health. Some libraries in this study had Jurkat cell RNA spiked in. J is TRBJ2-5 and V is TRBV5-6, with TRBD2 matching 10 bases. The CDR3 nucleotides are TGTGCCAGCAGCTTATCGCTAGCGGGGGACCAAGAGACCCAGTACTTC. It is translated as CASSLSLAGDQETQYF.